This T cell receptor beta chain was sequenced during a study of cytomegalovirus exposure and HLA in healthy donors. Findings and caveats of the study: Analysis performed later showed TCR beta chains linked to HLA being more clonally expanded than equally common others. Associated with cytomegalovirus, according to the listing, were some 150 TCR beta chains.

PCR was performed using 60 Vbeta and 13 Jbeta primers. Profiled with immunoSEQ multiplex PCR; TCRdb holds only in-frame clones, not every one. This sample has some 180,000 clones, with approximately 76% found just once. This clone has a single count. The antigen remains undetermined. Germline V gene sequence: CDR1 GTSNPN, CDR2 SVGIG (reference sequence). CDR3 size: 16 residues. Trimming cost V 0 bases and J 0 bases, with 11 bases left between them. Regarding donors, all were healthy bone marrow donors. The chain carries TRBV30 and TRBJ1-4, with D perhaps TRBD1 (6 bases). The sequenced sample was PBMCs. This receptor was obtained from a woman younger than 30 in good health and CMV-seropositive. CDR3 bases: TGTGCCTGGAGTGTACCCCGGACAGCAACTAATGAAAAACTGTTTTTT. Translated: CAWSVPRTATNEKLFF.